The rows below give T cell receptor beta chains drawn from one sample of a study of shared clonotypes between healthy human individuals. Clones were read by immunoSEQ multiplex PCR, and TCRdb kept only the in-frame ones, dropping some. The data hold hundreds of thousands of clones, with approximately 96% observed a single time. What was sequenced was naive CD8+ T cells sorted from blood. These receptors originate from a woman aged 25 to 39 in good health. Both conserved end residues are part of each CDR3. The D gene is left open where the match is weak. The listing skips clone size in some rows; elsewhere it reads once, few, many or a size class.

>-|TRBJ2-7|TRBD1|TRBV2
TGTGCCAGCAGGGGACAGGGTTCCGAGCAGTACTTC
CASRGQGSEQYF
>-|TRBJ2-7|-|TRBV27
TGTGCCAGCAGTCGACAGAGCTCCTACGAGCAGTACTTC
CASSRQSSYEQYF
>-|TRBJ2-7|TRBD2|TRBV5-8
TGTGCCAGCAGCTTATCGCTAGCGGGAGGATACGAGCAGTACTTC
CASSLSLAGGYEQYF
>-|TRBJ2-7|TRBD2|TRBV5-4
TGTGCCAGCAGCGGCGGACTAGCGGGAGGTTACGAGCAGTACTTC
CASSGGLAGGYEQYF
>-|TRBJ2-3|TRBD2|TRBV5-1
TGCGCCAGCAGCCCCTCTCTAGCGGGAGCCGGAGATACGCAGTATTTT
CASSPSLAGAGDTQYF
>-|TRBJ2-7|-|TRBV7-9
TGTGCCAGCAGCTTAGTCGGGTCCAACTACGAGCAGTACTTC
CASSLVGSNYEQYF
>-|TRBJ2-7|TRBD1|TRBV4-1
TGCGCCAGCAGCCAGGACAGGGAAAGCGAGCAGTACTTC
CASSQDRESEQYF
>-|TRBJ2-1|-|TRBV6-5
TGTGCCAGCAGTGCGTCAGACTACAATGAGCAGTTCTTC
CASSASDYNEQFF
>once|TRBJ2-1|TRBD1|TRBV7-2
TGTGCCAGCAGCGAAACCGGGACAGGGGGACGTGGTGAGCAGTTCTTC
CASSETGTGGRGEQFF
>-|TRBJ1-2|-|TRBV4-1
TGCGCCAGCAGCCAAGATACGAGTCGTGACTATGGCTACACCTTC
CASSQDTSRDYGYTF
>once|TRBJ1-2|-|TRBV29-1
TGCAGCGCCGCGGATTCCTATGGCTACACCTTC
CSAADSYGYTF
>-|TRBJ1-1|-|TRBV4-1
TGCGCCAGCAGCCAAGAATGGATGGGGAACACTGAAGCTTTCTTT
CASSQEWMGNTEAFF
>-|TRBJ2-1|-|TRBV7-9
TGTGCCAGCAGCTTAGGAGGGAGTGGGTACAATGAGCAGTTCTTC
CASSLGGSGYNEQFF
>-|TRBJ1-4|-|TRBV30
TGTGCCTCGTCCAGGGTGGGGCATGAAAAACTGTTTTTT
CASSRVGHEKLFF
>-|TRBJ2-7|TRBD2|TRBV27
TGTGCCAGCAGTTCGACTCCGGGACTAGCGGGATTAGATGGGCAGTACTTC
CASSSTPGLAGLDGQYF
>-|TRBJ2-1|TRBD2|TRBV14
TGTGCCAGCAGCCCGGGGGGGACTCGCTACAATGAGCAGTTCTTC
CASSPGGTRYNEQFF
>-|TRBJ1-2|-|TRBV6-1
TGTGCCAGCAGTGAAGAAGGCGGGCAGGACAACTATGGCTACACCTTC
CASSEEGGQDNYGYTF
>-|TRBJ2-7|-|TRBV13
TGTGCCAGCAGCTTAGGCCAATCCAGCGGTTTCTCCTACGAGCAGTACTTC
CASSLGQSSGFSYEQYF
>-|TRBJ2-7|-|TRBV19
TGTGCCAGTAGTCCGGGAGACTCCTACGAGCAGTACTTC
CASSPGDSYEQYF
>-|TRBJ1-2|TRBD1|TRBV27
TGTGCCAGCATGCCGGGACAGGGTTTTTATGGCTACACCTTC
CASMPGQGFYGYTF
>once|TRBJ2-7|TRBD2|TRBV6-6
TGTGCCAGCAGTTCCGGACTAGGAGTAAACGAGCAGTACTTC
CASSSGLGVNEQYF
>-|TRBJ2-1|-|TRBV5-4
TGTGCCAGCAGCTTAAGGTCGGCCCGGGTGCGGGAGCAGTTCTTC
CASSLRSARVREQFF
>-|TRBJ2-1|TRBD1|TRBV5-8
TGTGCCAGCAGCGTAGGGACAGGGAAGGGCAATGAGCAGTTCTTC
CASSVGTGKGNEQFF
>-|TRBJ1-1|-|TRBV9
TGTGCCAGCAGCTCGCCGAACAGTGGAGGGACTGAAGCTTTCTTT
CASSSPNSGGTEAFF
>-|TRBJ2-7|TRBD1|TRBV19
TGTGCCAGTAGATACCGGGACAGCCTATACGAGCAGTACTTC
CASRYRDSLYEQYF
>-|TRBJ2-2|-|TRBV27
TGTGCCAGCAGTGTATACACCCTAGGGTCCGGGGAGCTGTTTTTT
CASSVYTLGSGELFF
>-|TRBJ2-1|-|TRBV28
TGTGCCAGCAGTTTGCAGGGAGCAAACAATGAGCAGTTCTTC
CASSLQGANNEQFF
>-|TRBJ2-7|TRBD2|TRBV27
TGTGCCAGCAGTCTTCGGGAGGGCCGCCACGAGCAGTACTTC
CASSLREGRHEQYF
>-|TRBJ2-1|-|TRBV27
TGTGCCAGCAGTTTATCGGCGTCTAGCGAGGCCTACAATGAGCAGTTCTTC
CASSLSASSEAYNEQFF
>-|TRBJ2-2|-|TRBV7-9
TGTGCCAGCAGCACCCGCCTTCGACAGGACACGAACACCGGGGAGCTGTTTTTT
CASSTRLRQDTNTGELFF
>-|TRBJ2-1|-|TRBV29-1
TGCAGCGTTGAATTTTTAGGAGGGATTAACTACAATGAGCAGTTCTTC
CSVEFLGGINYNEQFF
>-|TRBJ2-2|-|TRBV13
TGTGCCAGCAGCTTAGGCGCGCCGAACACCGGGGAGCTGTTTTTT
CASSLGAPNTGELFF
>-|TRBJ1-2|-|TRBV28
TGTGCCAGCAGGGAAGGCAGGGGTCCCTATGGCTACACCTTC
CASREGRGPYGYTF
>-|TRBJ2-7|-|TRBV2
TGTGCCAGCAGTGAAGCCAGTAGGGTGTTCTCCTACGAGCAGTACTTC
CASSEASRVFSYEQYF
>-|TRBJ2-3|TRBD1|TRBV13
TGTGCCAGCAGCACCGCAGGGGGCGAATCGCAGTATTTT
CASSTAGGESQYF
>-|TRBJ2-7|-|TRBV2
TGTGCCAGCAATGGGGGGCGCGATTACGAGCAGTACTTC
CASNGGRDYEQYF
>few|TRBJ1-5|-|TRBV6-5
TGTGCCAGCAGACCCTGGAACGGACAGCCCCAGCATTTT
CASRPWNGQPQHF
>-|TRBJ1-1|-|TRBV19
TGTGCCAGTAGTGAGGGACCTACTGAAGCTTTCTTT
CASSEGPTEAFF
>-|TRBJ2-1|-|TRBV5-6
TGTGCCAGCAGCTTGGCGGGACACGGAAACAATGAGCAGTTCTTC
CASSLAGHGNNEQFF
>-|TRBJ2-1|TRBD2|TRBV6-5
TGTGCCAGCAGTTCCCCGCGGGAGAGTGGGTACAATGAGCAGTTCTTC
CASSSPRESGYNEQFF
>-|TRBJ2-7|-|TRBV6-5
TGTGCCAGCAGTTACGGGGCCCGGGCCGGCTACGAGCAGTACTTC
CASSYGARAGYEQYF
>-|TRBJ2-5|-|TRBV28
TGTGCCAGCAGTTCCGGGACGGAGGAGACCCAGTACTTC
CASSSGTEETQYF
>-|TRBJ1-1|-|TRBV4-1
TGCGCCAGCAGCCAAGACGGGACAAGCTTCATGAACACTGAAGCTTTCTTT
CASSQDGTSFMNTEAFF
>-|TRBJ2-1|-|TRBV27
TGTGCCAGCAGTTTTCAGGGTCCCGACAATGAGCAGTTCTTC
CASSFQGPDNEQFF
>-|TRBJ2-5|-|TRBV29-1
TGCAGCGCTCAGGGCTGGGAAGAGACCCAGTACTTC
CSAQGWEETQYF
>-|TRBJ2-1|-|TRBV6-1
TGTGCCAGCAGTGAAGTACTGTATAACGGGTACAATGAGCAGTTCTTC
CASSEVLYNGYNEQFF
>-|TRBJ1-5|-|TRBV7-9
TGTGCCAGCAGCCTCGGTAGGGGGTCCAATCAGCCCCAGCATTTT
CASSLGRGSNQPQHF
>-|TRBJ1-3|-|TRBV9
TGTGCCAGCAGCGTAGAGGGTAGACCTGGAAACACCATATATTTT
CASSVEGRPGNTIYF
>-|TRBJ2-7|TRBD2|TRBV27
TGTGCCAGCAGTGAAAAGGGACTAGCGGGAGAATCCTACGAGCAGTACTTC
CASSEKGLAGESYEQYF
>-|TRBJ2-7|-|TRBV9
TGTGCCAGCAGCCCAAAACCTGAGCGGCGATACGAGCAGTACTTC
CASSPKPERRYEQYF